This T cell receptor beta chain was documented in a study of spatial heterogeneity in lung cancer. Indicated time point: sample taken at primary tumor resection. Whole RNA was taken from tumor, nontumor lung or frozen PBMC; it was then sequenced unsorted. Trimming cost V 0 bases and J 6 bases; bases outside gene matches: 6. The CDR3 spans 16 residues. The germline V gene encodes CDR1 SGHAT and CDR2 FQDESV (reference sequence). MiXCR, applied by TCRdb to the 5' RACE reads, yields one record per CDR3 protein. The profile shows about 85,000 distinct CDR3 sequences, approximately 18% of them singletons. The chain couples TRBV11-1 to TRBJ2-2; 8 bases agree with TRBD1. This specimen was PBMCs, taken at surgery. The sequence came from a male donor with early-stage non-small cell lung cancer. DNA of the CDR3: TGTGCCAGCAGCTTAGCCAGGACAGGGTTTTCCGGGGAGCTGTTTTTT. This codes for CASSLARTGFSGELFF. The full variable domain, its missing parts supplied by reference TRBV11-1 and TRBJ2-2, is EAEVAQSPRYKITEKSQAVAFWCDPISGHATLYWYRQILGQGPELLVQFQDESVVDDSQLPKDRFSAERLKGVDSTLKIQPAELGDSAMYLCASSLARTGFSGELFFGEGSRLTVL.